What follows are 2 T cell receptor beta chains derived from one specimen sequenced in a study of blood T cell repertoires in COVID-19. Produced via immunoSEQ multiplex PCR; TCRdb's table is partial and in-frame only. The sample yields about 210,000 clones, over 75% seen once. The material sequenced was PBMCs or T cells enriched from blood (not recorded which). Receptors originate from a man in his forties or fifties who had recovered from COVID-19.

This clone was seen repeatedly, ten times or more. V is TRBV12-3 or TRBV12-4 and J is TRBJ1-4; D call uncertain. V shed 8 bases and J shed 10 bases, with 11 bases lying between them. The CDR3 loop spans 11 amino acids. CDR3 DNA sequence: TGTGCCAGCCGTGTCTCAGGAAAACTGTTTTTT. Translated: CASRVSGKLFF.

The V and J genes are TRBV11-2 and TRBJ2-3, with 9 positions matching TRBD2. CDR1 is SGHAT, CDR2 FQNNGV, per germline. V dropped 7 bases and J dropped 8; count of bases not matched to a gene: 7. The CDR3 totals 13 residues. The CDR3 DNA follows: TGTGCCAGCAAAGGACTAGCGAGGGGTACGCAGTATTTT. This codes for CASKGLARGTQYF.